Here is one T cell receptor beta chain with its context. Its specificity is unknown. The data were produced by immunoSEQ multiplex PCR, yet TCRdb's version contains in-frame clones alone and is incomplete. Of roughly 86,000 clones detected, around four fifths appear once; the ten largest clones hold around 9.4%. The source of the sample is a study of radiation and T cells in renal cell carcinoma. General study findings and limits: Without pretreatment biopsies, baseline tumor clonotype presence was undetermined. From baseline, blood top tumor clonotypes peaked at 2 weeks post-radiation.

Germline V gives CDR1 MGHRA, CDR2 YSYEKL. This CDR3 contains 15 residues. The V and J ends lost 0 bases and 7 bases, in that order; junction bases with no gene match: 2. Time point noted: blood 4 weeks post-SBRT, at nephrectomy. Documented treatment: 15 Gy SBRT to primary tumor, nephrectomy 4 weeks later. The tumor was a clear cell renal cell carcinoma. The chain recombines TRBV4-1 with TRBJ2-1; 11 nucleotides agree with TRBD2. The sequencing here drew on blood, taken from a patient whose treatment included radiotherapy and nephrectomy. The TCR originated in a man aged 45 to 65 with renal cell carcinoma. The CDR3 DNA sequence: TGCGCCAGCAGCCAAGAACTAGCGGGAGTTAATGAGCAGTTCTTC. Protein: CASSQELAGVNEQFF.